The sequence of this T cell receptor beta chain was determined in a study of naive and memory T cell subsets. Study results and caveats: A few larger clonotypes appeared in naive repertoires, especially CD8, possibly memory cells re-expressing CD45RA.

The germline V gene has CDR1 SNHLY and CDR2 FYNNEI. The CDR3 contains 12 residues. V lost 2 bases and J lost 7, with 6 bases in between. Both TRBC1 and TRBC2 were covered by a beta constant-region primer of two equimolar oligonucleotides. Ligated cDNA was amplified by four rounds of PCR with nested alpha and beta constant-region primers and SP2. TCRdb reanalysed the UMI-ligation and nested PCR reads using MiXCR and keeps one entry per CDR3 protein. The sample has more than 95,000 distinct CDR3 sequences, roughly 14% seen once. This clonotype was seen a few times. The antigen is not known. The chain uses TRBV2 and TRBJ2-1, with D unresolved. Sequenced: naive CD8+ T cells from blood. The clonotype comes from a human donor in good health. The CDR3 loop is CASSELGNEQFF. CDR3 nucleotides: TGTGCCAGCAGTGAATTGGGGAATGAGCAGTTCTTC. The whole variable domain, remainder taken from reference TRBV2 and TRBJ2-1, is EPEVTQTPSHQVTQMGQEVILRCVPISNHLYFYWYRQILGQKVEFLVSFYNNEISEKSEIFDDQFSVERPDGSNFTLKIRSTKLEDSAMYFCASSELGNEQFFGPGTRLTVL.